These 19 T cell receptor beta chains originate from one sample sequenced in a study of blood T cell repertoires in COVID-19. Sequencing used immunoSEQ multiplex PCR; TCRdb keeps in-frame clones, though not all of them. The data show a few hundred thousand clones, with roughly 88% seen just once and roughly a tenth held by the top ten. The sample consisted of peripheral blood. These receptors were obtained from a woman aged 70-85 years with COVID-19, enrolled during active disease.

This clone came up a few times. The V and J genes are TRBV20-1 and TRBJ2-7; no definite D call. Germline CDR1 and CDR2: DFQATT and SNEGSKA (reference sequence). With 2 bases removed from V and 7 bases from J, the gap between germline ends came to 9 bases. CDR3 length: 11 residues. The CDR3 DNA reads TGCAGTGCTAGATCACCCGGGGAGCAGTACTTC. Translating gives CSARSPGEQYF.

The chain is built from TRBV6-5 and TRBJ2-3; D possibly corresponds to TRBD2 (5 bases). The CDR3 length is 14 residues. V dropped 6 bases and J dropped 0 bases, with 10 bases sitting between them. Germline V lookup: CDR1 MNHEY, CDR2 SVGAGI. The CDR3 coding sequence is TGTGCCAGCAGCTCGAGCGGCAGCACAGATACGCAGTATTTT. Translated, it gives CASSSSGSTDTQYF.

This rearrangement joins TRBV10-3 to TRBJ2-3, with D perhaps matching TRBD2 (5 bases). The V end lost 8 bases, the J end lost 4 bases, and 16 bases lay between the germline ends. CDR1 ENHRY and CDR2 SYGVKD come from the germline V gene. The CDR3 spans 14 residues. CDR3 region: CAIGPTSSADTQYF. CDR3 bases: TGTGCCATCGGCCCCACTAGTTCCGCAGATACGCAGTATTTT.

The V gene is TRBV5-1, the J gene TRBJ2-3; 8 nucleotides match TRBD2. The CDR3 contains 16 residues. Germline loops: CDR1 SGHRS, CDR2 YFSETQ. Trimming at V came to 0 bases and at J to 0 bases, leaving 3 bases not matched to a gene. CDR3 DNA sequence: TGCGCCAGCAGCTTGGGACTAGCGTTTAGCACAGATACGCAGTATTTT. This codes for CASSLGLAFSTDTQYF.

The V gene is TRBV2, the J gene TRBJ2-7; 7 bases match TRBD2. CDR1 SNHLY and CDR2 FYNNEI come from the germline V gene. V shed 4 bases and J 2 bases; nucleotides not matched to a gene: 8. The CDR3 has 15 residues. CDR3 loop: CASSVIRTRAYEQYF. CDR3 nucleotide sequence: TGTGCCAGCAGTGTGATCCGGACTAGGGCCTACGAGCAGTACTTC. Looking up the rest from reference TRBV2 and TRBJ2-7 gives the full variable domain: EPEVTQTPSHQVTQMGQEVILRCVPISNHLYFYWYRQILGQKVEFLVSFYNNEISEKSEIFDDQFSVERPDGSNFTLKIRSTKLEDSAMYFCASSVIRTRAYEQYFGPGTRLTVT.

Here the CDR3 reads CASSVGPRGHTF. CDR3 DNA sequence: TGTGCCAGCAGCGTAGGGCCCCGGGGTCACACCTTC. This rearrangement joins TRBV9 to TRBJ1-2; D uncertain. V was shortened by 0 bases and J by 12 bases, with 12 bases between the two germline ends. This CDR3 is 12 amino acids long. Germline V gene data show CDR1 as SGDLS and CDR2 as YYNGEE.

The chain uses TRBV28 and TRBJ1-4; no clear D gene. The CDR3 runs 13 residues. Trimming removed 6 bases from V and 6 bases from J, with 11 bases in between. CDR1 is MDHEN, CDR2 SYDVKM, per germline. The CDR3 DNA is TGTGCCAGCAGCAACTCCGGGGATGAAAAACTGTTTTTT. Protein sequence: CASSNSGDEKLFF. Variable domain in full (rest from reference TRBV28 and TRBJ1-4): DVKVTQSSRYLVKRTGEKVFLECVQDMDHENMFWYRQDPGLGLRLIYFSYDVKMKEKGDIPEGYSVSREKKERFSLILESASTNQTSMYLCASSNSGDEKLFFGSGTQLSVL.

The chain uses TRBV5-1 and TRBJ2-1; no reliable D call. V was trimmed by 3 bases and J by 2 bases, leaving 12 bases between them. Germline V gives CDR1 SGHRS, CDR2 YFSETQ. The CDR3 runs to 15 residues. This CDR3 reads CASSSPRLAYNEQFF. CDR3 nucleotides: TGCGCCAGCAGCTCCCCTCGTCTCGCCTACAATGAGCAGTTCTTC.

This clone was detected once. The chain links TRBV28 to TRBJ1-2; maybe TRBD1 (5 bases). The CDR3 length is 14 residues. Per the germline V gene, CDR1 is MDHEN and CDR2 is SYDVKM. V shed 6 bases and J shed 7 bases, with 18 bases lying between them. The CDR3 DNA reads as TGTGCCAGCAGGCCAGGGCAAACCACTCTTGGCTACACCTTC. Its protein is CASRPGQTTLGYTF.

The genes are TRBV27 and TRBJ2-7; 8 bases align to TRBD2. CDR3 length: 17 amino acids. J was trimmed by 0 bases and V by 5 bases; bases with no gene match: 12. Germline V gene data show CDR1 as MNHEY and CDR2 as SMNVEV (reference sequence). For the CDR3, the DNA is TGTGCCAGCAGTCCTCGTTCCCTGGGGACTAGCTCCTACGAGCAGTACTTC. Translation: CASSPRSLGTSSYEQYF.

The chain carries TRBV10-3 and TRBJ2-7; TRBD2 aligns across 10 bases. V trimming: 6 bases; J trimming: 4 bases; junction bases outside the gene matches: 9. The CDR3 is 15 amino acids. Germline loops: CDR1 ENHRY, CDR2 SYGVKD. The CDR3 DNA sequence: TGTGCCATCAGCGACCTAGCGGGAGTATGGTACGAGCAGTACTTC. This sequence encodes CAISDLAGVWYEQYF.

This clone was picked up a small number of times. The rearrangement joins TRBV10-3 to TRBJ2-3; tentative D call: TRBD2 (5 bases). V lost 4 bases and J lost 0, with 5 bases in between. Germline V gene data show CDR1 as ENHRY and CDR2 as SYGVKD. This CDR3 region has 13 residues. CDR3 loop: CAISGTSTDTQYF. CDR3 DNA sequence: TGTGCCATCAGTGGGACTAGCACAGATACGCAGTATTTT.

This clone was picked up one time. The chain links TRBV24-1 to TRBJ2-6, with D possibly TRBD2 on 6 matching bases. Deletions cut 10 bases from V and 1 base from J, with 10 bases between. Germline lookup yields CDR1 KGHDR and CDR2 SFDVKD. There are 14 residues in the CDR3. The chain's CDR3 is CATARGSGANVLTF. CDR3 nucleotides: TGTGCCACAGCCCGGGGGTCTGGGGCCAACGTCCTGACTTTC.

The rearrangement links TRBV19 to TRBJ2-1, with TRBD2 identical over 10 bases. The CDR3 sequence is 16 residues long. Germline-derived CDR1 and CDR2 are LNHDA and SQIVND (reference sequence). Germline trimming cut 5 bases from V and 4 bases from J; bases unmatched to any gene: 8. The CDR3 DNA reads as TGTGCCAGTAGTTTCCAAGCGGGAGGGCCTTACAATGAGCAGTTCTTC. Protein product: CASSFQAGGPYNEQFF.

The chain links TRBV11-3 to TRBJ2-1; 7 bases map to TRBD2. This CDR3 has 13 residues. J was trimmed by 6 bases and V by 5 bases; bases with no gene match: 4. Germline V gene lookup returns CDR1 SGHNT and CDR2 YENEEA. In nucleotides, the CDR3 is TGTGCCAGCAGCCCCCGGACTAGCAATGAGCAGTTCTTC. As protein: CASSPRTSNEQFF. The whole variable domain, remainder taken from reference TRBV11-3 and TRBJ2-1, is EAGVVQSPRYKIIEKKQPVAFWCNPISGHNTLYWYLQNLGQGPELLIRYENEEAVDDSQLPKDRFSAERLKGVDSTLKIQPAELGDSAVYLCASSPRTSNEQFFGPGTRLTVL.

The chain combines TRBV3-1 (or the pseudogene TRBV3-2) with TRBJ2-5, with 8 nucleotides matching TRBD1. Germline CDR1 reads LGHDT; CDR2 reads YNNKEL (reference sequence). V dropped 4 bases and J dropped 5; count of bases not matched to a gene: 9. This CDR3 is built from 15 residues. The CDR3 loop reads CASSPGTGRGETQYF. The CDR3 nucleotides read TGTGCCAGCAGCCCCGGGACAGGTCGTGGGGAGACCCAGTACTTC.

The chain couples TRBV27 to TRBJ2-6; TRBD1 matches at 7 bases. V lost 4 bases and J lost 2; bases outside the gene matches: 2. The CDR3 runs 15 residues. Per the germline V gene, CDR1 is MNHEY and CDR2 is SMNVEV (reference sequence). This chain's CDR3 is CASSSGTAGANVLTF. CDR3 DNA: TGTGCCAGCAGTTCCGGGACAGCTGGGGCCAACGTCCTGACTTTC.

The chain has TRBV5-1 and TRBJ2-1, with D unclear. The germline V gene encodes CDR1 SGHRS and CDR2 YFSETQ. The CDR3 is 14 residues long. V lost 0 bases and J lost 2, with 6 bases in between. CDR3 nucleotides: TGCGCCAGCAGCTTGGGTGCGGCCTACAATGAGCAGTTCTTC. Residues: CASSLGAAYNEQFF.

The chain couples TRBV10-3 to TRBJ1-1; weak D call: TRBD1 (5 bases). The V end was cut by 0 bases, the J end by 9 bases, with 17 bases between. CDR1 is ENHRY and CDR2 is SYGVKD in the germline V gene. The CDR3 has 15 amino acids. CDR3 nucleotides: TGTGCCATCAGTGAGTCGAAGGCTGGGGCAGGGAAAGCTTTCTTT. Translated: CAISESKAGAGKAFF.